The next 32 T cell receptor beta chains were all read from a single sample in a study of T cell repertoires in cytomegalovirus infection. Their specific antigens are unknown. One entry per CDR3 protein, called by TCRdb with MiXCR from the reads. The data contain about 50,000 distinct CDR3 sequences, about 18% of them seen just once; the ten biggest clones take up about four fifths. Sample: CD8+ T cells from cultured PBMCs, taken from culture after CMV antigen stimulation. The receptor source for this set is a human donor in good health (CMV status not recorded). Some clones in this sample may be carry-over from other donors' samples.

This rearrangement joins TRBV11-2 to TRBJ2-1; no firm D call. The V gene lost 1 base and the J gene lost 4 bases, with 14 bases spanning the gap. Per the germline V gene, CDR1 is SGHAT and CDR2 is FQNNGV. The CDR3 contains 16 residues. The CDR3 reads CASSLGFGSGYNEQFF. DNA for the CDR3: TGTGCCAGCAGCTTAGGCTTCGGTTCCGGGTACAATGAGCAGTTCTTC.

This clonotype turned up a few times. The chain employs TRBV7-2 and TRBJ1-1, with D possibly TRBD1 on 5 matching bases. Trimming removed 5 bases from V and 0 bases from J, with 13 bases in between. CDR1 SGHTA and CDR2 FQGNSA come from the germline V gene. The CDR3 is made up of 15 amino acids. CDR3 in amino acids: CASSLDTAMNTEAFF. The CDR3 coding sequence is TGTGCCAGCAGCCTGGACACGGCAATGAACACTGAAGCTTTCTTT.

The rearrangement links TRBV7-8 to TRBJ2-3; D is ambiguous. The V end lost 5 bases, the J end lost 1 base, and 13 bases lay between the germline ends. The CDR3 is 15 amino acids. Germline CDR1 and CDR2: SGHVS and FQNEAQ. CDR3 in amino acids: CASSLTEWGTDTQYF. The CDR3 nucleotides read TGTGCCAGCAGCCTCACAGAGTGGGGCACAGATACGCAGTATTTT.

A few counts support this clonotype. The CDR3 DNA reads as TGTGCCAGCAGCCCGGGACTAGTTTTAGAGACCCAGTACTTC. Translating it yields CASSPGLVLETQYF. The rearrangement uses TRBV12-3 or TRBV12-4 and TRBJ2-5, with 8 bases that match TRBD2. The V segment lost 6 bases and the J segment 4 bases; nucleotides outside the gene matches: 7. This CDR3 has 14 residues.

The chain employs TRBV7-9 and TRBJ2-1; no clear D gene. The V gene's germline CDR1 is SEHNR and CDR2 FQNEAQ (reference sequence). CDR3 length: 12 residues. Trimming pared 2 bases from V and 9 bases from J, leaving 8 bases between. The CDR3: CASSLRGSEQFF. The CDR3 DNA reads TGTGCCAGCAGCTTAAGAGGTAGTGAGCAGTTCTTC.

This clonotype was observed a handful of times. The chain recombines TRBV28 with TRBJ1-1; D is unclear. CDR3 length equals 16 residues. Germline V gives CDR1 MDHEN, CDR2 SYDVKM. V gave up 5 bases and J gave up 4 bases, with 20 bases separating them. The CDR3 here is CASSPLSSIAGTEAFF. CDR3 nucleotide sequence: TGTGCCAGCAGTCCCTTAAGTTCGATTGCGGGCACTGAAGCTTTCTTT. Looking up the rest from reference TRBV28 and TRBJ1-1 gives the full variable domain: DVKVTQSSRYLVKRTGEKVFLECVQDMDHENMFWYRQDPGLGLRLIYFSYDVKMKEKGDIPEGYSVSREKKERFSLILESASTNQTSMYLCASSPLSSIAGTEAFFGQGTRLTVV.

The chain employs TRBV7-2 and TRBJ2-1, with TRBD2 identical over 8 bases. After removal of 5 bases from V and 7 bases from J, the junction contained 10 bases not matched to a gene. This CDR3 is built from 15 residues. Germline values: CDR1 SGHTA, CDR2 FQGNSA. The chain's CDR3 is CASSNGGAIANEQFF. CDR3 in DNA: TGTGCCAGCAGCAACGGGGGGGCCATTGCGAATGAGCAGTTCTTC.

In this sample, this clonotype turned up a few times. This chain joins TRBV11-3 and TRBJ2-1, with D possibly TRBD1 on 6 matching bases. The CDR3 covers 13 residues. Germline assignment: CDR1 SGHNT and CDR2 YENEEA. Trimming took 4 bases from V and 6 from J, leaving 10 bases between them. The CDR3 is CASSSYRANEQFF. In nucleotides, the CDR3 is TGTGCCAGCAGCTCCTACAGGGCCAATGAGCAGTTCTTC.

The J gene is TRBJ1-2, the V gene TRBV7-2; D possibly corresponds to TRBD1 (5 bases). Germline loops: CDR1 SGHTA, CDR2 FQGNSA. The CDR3 length is 15 residues. The germline V and J ends were trimmed by 0 bases and 1 base, with 9 bases remaining between them. For the CDR3, the DNA is TGTGCCAGCAGCTTAGCGCGGGACCGTAACTATGGCTACACCTTC. Amino acid sequence: CASSLARDRNYGYTF.

This clonotype showed up just a few times. V and J are TRBV7-8 and TRBJ1-6; maybe TRBD1 (6 bases). Looked up from germline, CDR1 is SGHVS and CDR2 is FQNEAQ. Trimming pared 5 bases from V and 10 bases from J, leaving 21 bases between. The CDR3 has 16 amino acids. CDR3: CASSPSQGRYDSPLHF. CDR3 nucleotides: TGTGCCAGCAGCCCGTCACAGGGTCGGTACGACTCACCCCTCCACTTT.

This chain uses TRBV4-3 with TRBJ2-2, with TRBD1 as a possible D gene (5 bases). Germline V gene lookup returns CDR1 LGHNA and CDR2 YSLEER. The germline V and J ends were trimmed by 0 bases and 3 bases, with 14 bases remaining between them. CDR3 length equals 17 residues. CDR3 nucleotide sequence: TGCGCCAGCAGCCAAGATTTCGGCAGGGTGGACACCGGGGAGCTGTTTTTT. Its translation: CASSQDFGRVDTGELFF.

The V gene is TRBV7-2, the J gene TRBJ1-5; no clear D. Per germline, CDR1 SGHTA and CDR2 FQGNSA. The CDR3 has 13 amino acids. V lost 5 bases and J 5 bases, leaving 10 bases between the germline ends. CDR3 loop: CASSPAGDQPQHF. DNA of the CDR3: TGTGCCAGCAGCCCGGCAGGAGATCAGCCCCAGCATTTT.

This clonotype occurred a few times. J is TRBJ2-2 and V is TRBV4-1; weak D call: TRBD1 (5 bases). Germline lookup yields CDR1 MGHRA and CDR2 YSYEKL. The CDR3 consists of 13 residues. Between the trimmed V and J ends, which lost 4 bases and 6 bases, there was a span of 9 bases. In DNA, the CDR3 is TGCGCCAGCAGCCTCGACAGCCCCGGGGAGCTGTTTTTT. It translates to CASSLDSPGELFF.

This clonotype was counted only a few times. The junction and the germline gene differ at one end; a read error may be behind it. The rearrangement joins TRBV20-1 to TRBJ1-2; 12 positions match TRBD1. Germline V gives CDR1 DFQATT, CDR2 SNEGSKA (reference sequence). The CDR3 loop spans 12 amino acids. The CDR3 protein is CSARDRGLLIAF. The CDR3, as DNA: TGTAGTGCTAGGGACAGGGGGCTTCTAATCGCCTTC.

Here the CDR3 DNA reads TGTGCCAGCAGCTTAGTGACGGGGTCCGACGAGCAGTACTTC. Amino acid sequence: CASSLVTGSDEQYF. The V and J genes are TRBV7-2 and TRBJ2-7; D is perhaps TRBD2 (5 bases). Germline CDR1 reads SGHTA; CDR2 reads FQGNSA. The CDR3 has 14 amino acids. Trimming cost V 1 base and J 5 bases, with 12 bases left between them.

J is TRBJ1-5 and V is TRBV6-2 or TRBV6-3; 10 bases align to TRBD1. Germline V gene sequence: CDR1 MNHEY, CDR2 SVGEGT. The length of the CDR3 is 14 residues. Trimming took 5 bases from V and 7 from J; bases not matched to a gene: 5. CDR3 nucleotides: TGTGCCAGCAGTCCGGGACAGGGGCGACAGCCCCAGCATTTT. This translates into CASSPGQGRQPQHF.

This clonotype has more than one count but fewer than ten. The chain couples TRBV7-2 to TRBJ1-1, with a tentative D call TRBD1 (5 bases). CDR3 length: 15 residues. Germline CDR1 and CDR2: SGHTA and FQGNSA. The ends were cut back, 2 bases at V and 2 bases at J, with 12 bases in the middle. CDR3 protein: CASSLRSGINTEAFF. DNA for the CDR3: TGTGCCAGCAGCTTAAGGTCAGGGATAAACACTGAAGCTTTCTTT.

The chain joins TRBV19 to TRBJ2-2; D is ambiguous. Germline CDR1 reads LNHDA; CDR2 reads SQIVND (reference sequence). The CDR3 is made up of 13 amino acids. The CDR3 loop reads CDTAKAPHGELFF. The CDR3 DNA is TGTGACACCGCCAAGGCTCCTCACGGGGAGCTGTTTTTT.

The chain combines TRBV7-6 with TRBJ1-5, with unresolved D. This CDR3 is 14 amino acids long. The germline gives CDR1 SGHVS, CDR2 FNYEAQ. V gave up 5 bases and J gave up 2 bases, with 10 bases separating them. CDR3 DNA: TGTGCCAGCAGCCCGAAGTCAGGCAATCAGCCCCAGCATTTT. Encoded protein: CASSPKSGNQPQHF.

In this sample, this clonotype turned up a few times. The chain couples TRBV7-9 to TRBJ2-1; no reliable D call. There are 15 residues in the CDR3. Trimming left V 0 bases short and J 9 bases short, with 15 bases between. Germline V lookup: CDR1 SEHNR, CDR2 FQNEAQ (reference sequence). CDR3 amino acids: CASSLAGPVLGEQFF. The CDR3 DNA reads TGTGCCAGCAGCTTAGCGGGTCCGGTCCTAGGTGAGCAGTTCTTC.

Only a few counts were recorded for this clonotype. The chain has TRBV7-9 and TRBJ2-1; 9 positions agree with TRBD2. Germline V gene lookup returns CDR1 SEHNR and CDR2 FQNEAQ (reference sequence). J was trimmed by 6 bases and V by 1 base; bases with no gene match: 4. The length of the CDR3 is 15 residues. CDR3 amino acids: CASSLVSGGGNEQFF. The CDR3 DNA sequence: TGTGCCAGCAGCTTAGTTAGCGGGGGCGGCAATGAGCAGTTCTTC.

This clonotype came up a few times. The chain is built from TRBV10-3 and TRBJ2-2; 8 nucleotides agree with TRBD1. CDR1 ENHRY and CDR2 SYGVKD come from the germline V gene. This CDR3 contains 15 residues. V was clipped by 7 bases and J by 1 base; unmatched bases: 5. The CDR3 spells CAIKGDRLNTGELFF. The CDR3 nucleotides are TGTGCCATCAAGGGGGACAGGTTGAACACCGGGGAGCTGTTTTTT.

This clonotype was counted a few times. This chain joins TRBV11-2 and TRBJ1-1; D call uncertain. Germline V gene data show CDR1 as SGHAT and CDR2 as FQNNGV. The length of the CDR3 is 12 residues. Trimming left V 4 bases short and J 5 bases short, with 8 bases between. This CDR3 reads CASSSLETEAFF. In DNA, the CDR3 is TGTGCCAGCAGCTCCTTGGAGACTGAAGCTTTCTTT.

Concerning this clonotype: A read error may be the cause here, since a much bigger clone is one base away. The chain carries TRBV7-2 and TRBJ2-7, with a weak D call TRBD2 (6 bases). Looked up from germline, CDR1 is SGHTA and CDR2 is FQGNSA. Deletions cut 5 bases from V and 4 bases from J, with 21 bases between. This CDR3 spans 16 amino acids. CDR3 nucleotides: TGTGCCAGCAGCCCGACCGTCGCTCGCGGGGAGTACGAGCAGTACTTC. Translating gives CASSPTVARGEYEQYF.

This clonotype was detected a few times. The gene calls are TRBV14 and TRBJ2-1, with D perhaps matching TRBD2 (6 bases). The CDR3 loop spans 14 amino acids. V lost 4 bases to trimming and J lost 7 bases, with 14 bases between them. The germline V gene has CDR1 SGHDN and CDR2 FVKESK. The chain's CDR3 is CASSPPTGENEQFF. The CDR3 region has the DNA TGTGCCAGCAGCCCCCCTACGGGGGAGAATGAGCAGTTCTTC.

This chain links TRBV6-2 or TRBV6-3 with TRBJ2-7; 7 positions agree with TRBD1. Germline V gene sequence: CDR1 MNHEY, CDR2 SVGEGT. The CDR3 consists of 16 residues. J lost 2 bases, V lost 3 bases, and 10 bases had no gene match. CDR3 sequence: CASSYSTGIMPYEQYF. In DNA, the CDR3 is TGTGCCAGCAGTTATTCGACAGGGATAATGCCCTACGAGCAGTACTTC.

The chain couples TRBV28 to TRBJ1-2; D is undetermined. V was shortened by 6 bases and J by 4 bases, with 12 bases between the two germline ends. Germline assignment: CDR1 MDHEN and CDR2 SYDVKM. The CDR3 extends over 13 amino acids. The CDR3 coding sequence is TGTGCCAGCAGCTCGACTCGGCGCTATGGCTACACCTTC. Translation gives CASSSTRRYGYTF.

Only a few counts were recorded for this clonotype. CDR3 region: CASSLRLAGGQDEQFF. The CDR3 DNA reads TGTGCCAGCAGCTTGCGACTAGCGGGGGGGCAGGATGAGCAGTTCTTC. V usage is TRBV7-9 and J usage is TRBJ2-1, with 14 positions matching TRBD2. Trimming removed 3 bases from V and 8 bases from J; junction bases left unmatched: 6. CDR1 is SEHNR and CDR2 is FQNEAQ in the germline V gene (reference sequence). The CDR3 has 16 amino acids.

The V and J genes are TRBV7-9 and TRBJ1-1, with no clear D. Germline CDR1 and CDR2: SEHNR and FQNEAQ (reference sequence). Trimming left V 3 bases short and J 6 bases short, with 11 bases between. The CDR3 consists of 13 residues. For the CDR3, the DNA is TGTGCCAGCAGCTTCACGGGAGACGCTGAAGCTTTCTTT. The encoded protein is CASSFTGDAEAFF. The full variable domain, with the rest looked up from reference TRBV7-9 and TRBJ1-1, is DTGVSQNPRHKITKRGQNVTFRCDPISEHNRLYWYRQTLGQGPEFLTYFQNEAQLEKSRLLSDRFSAERPKGSFSTLEIQRTEQGDSAMYLCASSFTGDAEAFFGQGTRLTVV.

The chain combines TRBV12-3 or TRBV12-4 with TRBJ2-6; D is perhaps TRBD2 (5 bases). Trimming cost V 6 bases and J 2 bases, with 23 bases left between them. This CDR3 is built from 19 residues. CDR3 DNA sequence: TGTGCCAGCAGAAACACCGACAAGGGCGGGTTCGCTGGGGCCAACGTCCTGACTTTC. It codes for CASRNTDKGGFAGANVLTF.

The sample holds many counts of this clonotype. The chain uses TRBV7-8 and TRBJ2-5; TRBD1 is a possible D gene (5 bases). Deletions cut 0 bases from V and 1 base from J, with 9 bases between. CDR3 length: 15 amino acids. CDR1 and CDR2 from the germline V gene are SGHVS and FQNEAQ. CDR3 bases: TGTGCCAGCAGCTTAGCGTACAGGCTCCAAGAGACCCAGTACTTC. This encodes CASSLAYRLQETQYF.

The chain carries TRBV5-6 and TRBJ1-1, with D possibly being TRBD1 (5 bases). From germline, CDR1 is SGHDT and CDR2 YYEEEE. This CDR3 spans 13 amino acids. The V end was cut by 3 bases, the J end by 7 bases, with 13 bases between. CDR3 in DNA: TGTGCCAGCAGCTCGCCAGGGTTTAATGAAGCTTTCTTT. Translation gives CASSSPGFNEAFF.